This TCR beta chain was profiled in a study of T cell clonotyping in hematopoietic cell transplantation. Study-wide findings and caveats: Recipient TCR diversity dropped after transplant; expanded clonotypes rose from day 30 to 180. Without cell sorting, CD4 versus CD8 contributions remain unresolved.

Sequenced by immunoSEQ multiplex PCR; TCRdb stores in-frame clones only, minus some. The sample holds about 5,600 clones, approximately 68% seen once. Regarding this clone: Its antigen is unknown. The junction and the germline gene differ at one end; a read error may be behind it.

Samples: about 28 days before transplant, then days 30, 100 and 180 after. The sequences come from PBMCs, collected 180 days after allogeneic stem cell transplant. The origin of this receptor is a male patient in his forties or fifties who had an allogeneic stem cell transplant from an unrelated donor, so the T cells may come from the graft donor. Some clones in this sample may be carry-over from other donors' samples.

This chain's CDR3 is CASSQGPTYGHTF. In DNA form, the CDR3 reads TGTGCCAGCAGCCAGGGTCCTACGTATGGCCACACCTTC. The chain uses TRBV14 and TRBJ1-2; D not resolved. Germline V gene data show CDR1 as SGHDN and CDR2 as FVKESK. The CDR3 totals 13 residues.